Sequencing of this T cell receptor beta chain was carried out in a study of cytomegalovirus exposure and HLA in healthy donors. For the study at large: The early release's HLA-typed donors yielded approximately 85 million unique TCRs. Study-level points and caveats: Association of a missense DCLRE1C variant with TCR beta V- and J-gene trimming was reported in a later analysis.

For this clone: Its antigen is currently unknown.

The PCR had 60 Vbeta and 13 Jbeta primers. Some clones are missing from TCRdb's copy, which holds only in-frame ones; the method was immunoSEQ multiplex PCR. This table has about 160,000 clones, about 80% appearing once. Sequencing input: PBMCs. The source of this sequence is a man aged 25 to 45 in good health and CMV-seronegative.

CDR3 sequence reads: CASSEGGSSQEQYF. CDR3 in DNA: TGCGCCAGCTCGGAGGGCGGGAGCTCTCAAGAGCAGTACTTC. The chain is built from TRBV5-1 and TRBJ2-7; 7 nucleotides match TRBD2. This CDR3 contains 14 residues. Germline CDR1 reads SGHRS; CDR2 reads YFSETQ. Losses at the gene ends were 7 bases for V and 7 bases for J; bases not matched to a gene: 14.